This T cell receptor beta chain was captured by sequencing in a study of blood T cell repertoires in COVID-19. Looking at the study overall: T cells, B-cell-depleted T cells, or PBMCs provided the cDNA or gDNA that served as material.

Across under 25 US areas, participants ranged in age from about 18 to 90 years. In the source study's methods: Reference gene primer amplification gave estimated nucleated cell counts. Clones were sequenced by immunoSEQ multiplex PCR, and TCRdb holds only the in-frame ones, with some missing. From that table come the V and J calls and clone size; the DNA was used to work out D and trimming. The repertoire holds fewer than 350,000 clones, with 75% to 90% as singletons. Germline V gene lookup returns CDR1 LNHDA and CDR2 SQIVND (reference sequence). CDR3 length: 14 residues. Trimming cost V 8 bases and J 5 bases; bases outside gene matches: 5.

Input material: PBMCs or T cells enriched from blood (not recorded which). This clonotype was sampled from a young woman who had been exposed to COVID-19. This chain links TRBV19 with TRBJ2-1; 11 nucleotides line up with TRBD1. CDR3 sequence reads: CASLDRGLDNEQFF. CDR3 DNA: TGTGCCAGTTTGGACAGGGGGCTCGACAATGAGCAGTTCTTC.